In this sample, the clone carrying this T cell receptor beta chain turned up a few times. The antigen remains undetermined. TCRdb reanalysed the reads using MiXCR and keeps one entry per CDR3 protein. This sample has about 360,000 distinct CDR3 sequences, with 15% to 20% found just once. These data originate in a study of T cell repertoires in cytomegalovirus infection. The overall study: Public TCR beta signatures indicated both CMV infection and matching HLA type.

Findings of the study overall: HLA-C-restricted, CMV-specific TCR beta clonotypes were dominant ex vivo. Identification of carriers of CMV plus the relevant HLA was achieved through cumulative public TCR beta family frequency.

Per the germline V gene, CDR1 is LGHNA and CDR2 is YSLEER. The CDR3 runs to 19 residues. V lost 1 base and J lost 0, with 22 bases in between. The TCR was taken from a human donor in good health (CMV status not recorded). Some clones in this sample may be carry-over from other donors' samples. The V and J genes are TRBV4-3 and TRBJ2-7; the D gene is possibly TRBD2 (7 bases). The sequencing input was PBMCs. The CDR3 DNA sequence: TGCGCCAGCAGCCAAGGTCTACAGGGAAGGGAGGGGATCTCCTACGAGCAGTACTTC. Translating it yields CASSQGLQGREGISYEQYF.